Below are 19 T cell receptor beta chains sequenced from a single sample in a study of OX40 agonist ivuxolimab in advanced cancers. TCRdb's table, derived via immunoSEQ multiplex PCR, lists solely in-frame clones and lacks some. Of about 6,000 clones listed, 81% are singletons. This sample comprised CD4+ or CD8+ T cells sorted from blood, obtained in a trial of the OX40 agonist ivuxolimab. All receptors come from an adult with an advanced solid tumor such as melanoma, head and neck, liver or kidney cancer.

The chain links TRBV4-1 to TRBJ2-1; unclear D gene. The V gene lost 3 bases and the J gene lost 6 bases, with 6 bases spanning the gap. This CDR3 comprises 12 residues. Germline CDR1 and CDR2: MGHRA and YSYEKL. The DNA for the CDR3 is TGCGCCAGCAGCCAGCCTAGCAATGAGCAGTTCTTC. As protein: CASSQPSNEQFF.

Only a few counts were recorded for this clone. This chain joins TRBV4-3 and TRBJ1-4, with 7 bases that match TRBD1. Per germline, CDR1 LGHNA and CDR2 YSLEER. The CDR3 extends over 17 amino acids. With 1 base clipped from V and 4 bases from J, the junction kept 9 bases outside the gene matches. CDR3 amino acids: CASSQGSGGTVNEKLFF. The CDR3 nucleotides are TGCGCCAGCAGCCAAGGCTCAGGGGGAACCGTTAATGAAAAACTGTTTTTT.

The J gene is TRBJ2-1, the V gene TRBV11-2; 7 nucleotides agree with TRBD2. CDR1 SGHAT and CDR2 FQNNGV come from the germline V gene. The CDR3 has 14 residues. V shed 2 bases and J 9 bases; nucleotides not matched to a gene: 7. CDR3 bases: TGTGCCAGCAGCTTAATGGCTAGCGGACGTGAGCAGTTCTTC. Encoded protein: CASSLMASGREQFF.

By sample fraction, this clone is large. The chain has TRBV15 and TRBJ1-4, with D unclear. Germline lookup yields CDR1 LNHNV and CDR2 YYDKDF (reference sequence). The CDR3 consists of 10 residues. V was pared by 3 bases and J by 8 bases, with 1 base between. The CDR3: CATSREKLFF. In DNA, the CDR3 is TGTGCCACCAGCAGGGAAAAACTGTTTTTT.

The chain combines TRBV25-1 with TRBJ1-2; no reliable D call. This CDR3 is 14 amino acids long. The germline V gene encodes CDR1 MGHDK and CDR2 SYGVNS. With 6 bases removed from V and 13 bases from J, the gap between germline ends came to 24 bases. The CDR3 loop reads CASRADPAGVEVTF. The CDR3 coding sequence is TGTGCCAGCAGGGCAGACCCCGCCGGAGTCGAGGTCACCTTC.

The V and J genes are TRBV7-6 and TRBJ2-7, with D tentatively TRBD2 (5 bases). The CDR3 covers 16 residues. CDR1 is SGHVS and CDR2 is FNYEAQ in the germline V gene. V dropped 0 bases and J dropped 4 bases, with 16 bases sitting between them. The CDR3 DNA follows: TGTGCCAGCAGCTTAGCCGAACTCGAGGGTTCGTACGAGCAGTACTTC. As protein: CASSLAELEGSYEQYF.

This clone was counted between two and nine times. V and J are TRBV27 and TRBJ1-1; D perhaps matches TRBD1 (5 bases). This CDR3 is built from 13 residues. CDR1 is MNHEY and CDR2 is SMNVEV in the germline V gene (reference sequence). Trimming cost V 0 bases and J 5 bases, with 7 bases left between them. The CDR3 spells CASSLSQGTEAFF. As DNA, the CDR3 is TGTGCCAGCAGTTTATCTCAGGGTACTGAAGCTTTCTTT.

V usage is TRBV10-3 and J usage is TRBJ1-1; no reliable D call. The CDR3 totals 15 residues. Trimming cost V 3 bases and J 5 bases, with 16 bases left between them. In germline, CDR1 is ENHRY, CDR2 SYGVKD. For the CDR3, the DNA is TGTGCCATCAGTGAAAGCGGTCCGGGGAGAACTGAAGCTTTCTTT. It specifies CAISESGPGRTEAFF.

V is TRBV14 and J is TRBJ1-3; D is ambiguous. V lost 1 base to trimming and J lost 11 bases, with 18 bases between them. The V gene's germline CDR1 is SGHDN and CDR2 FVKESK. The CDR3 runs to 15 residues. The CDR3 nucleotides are TGTGCCAGCAGCCAAGTAACCGGGATCCATGTCTCCATATATTTT. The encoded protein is CASSQVTGIHVSIYF.

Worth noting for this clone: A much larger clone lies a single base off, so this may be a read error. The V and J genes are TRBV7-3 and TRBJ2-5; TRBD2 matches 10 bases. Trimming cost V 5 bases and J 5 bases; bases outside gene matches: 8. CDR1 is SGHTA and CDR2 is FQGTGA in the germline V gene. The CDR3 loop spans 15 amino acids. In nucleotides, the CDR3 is TGTGCCAGCAGCCCAAGCGGGGGGGCTGAGGAGACCCAGTACTTC. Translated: CASSPSGGAEETQYF.

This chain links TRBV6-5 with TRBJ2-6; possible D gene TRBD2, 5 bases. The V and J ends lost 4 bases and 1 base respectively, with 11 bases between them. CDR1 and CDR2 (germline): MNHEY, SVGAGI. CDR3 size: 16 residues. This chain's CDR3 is CASSSRGVSGANVLTF. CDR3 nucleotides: TGTGCCAGCAGTTCCCGGGGTGTTTCTGGGGCCAACGTCCTGACTTTC.

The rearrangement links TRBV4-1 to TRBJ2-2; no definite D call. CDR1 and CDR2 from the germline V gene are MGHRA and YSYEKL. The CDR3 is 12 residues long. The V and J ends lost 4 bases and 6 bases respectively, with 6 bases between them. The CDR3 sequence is CASSLKPGELFF. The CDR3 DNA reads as TGCGCCAGCAGCCTTAAGCCCGGGGAGCTGTTTTTT.

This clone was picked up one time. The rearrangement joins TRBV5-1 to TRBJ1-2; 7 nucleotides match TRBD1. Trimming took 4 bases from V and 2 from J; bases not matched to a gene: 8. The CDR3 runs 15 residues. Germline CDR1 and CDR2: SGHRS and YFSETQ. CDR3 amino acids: CASSPNPTGNYGYTF. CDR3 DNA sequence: TGCGCCAGCAGCCCTAACCCGACAGGGAACTATGGCTACACCTTC.

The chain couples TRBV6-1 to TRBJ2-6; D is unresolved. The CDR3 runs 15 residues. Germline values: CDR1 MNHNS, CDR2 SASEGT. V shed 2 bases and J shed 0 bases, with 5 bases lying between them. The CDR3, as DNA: TGTGCCAGCAGTGAATTAAACTCTGGGGCCAACGTCCTGACTTTC. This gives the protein CASSELNSGANVLTF.

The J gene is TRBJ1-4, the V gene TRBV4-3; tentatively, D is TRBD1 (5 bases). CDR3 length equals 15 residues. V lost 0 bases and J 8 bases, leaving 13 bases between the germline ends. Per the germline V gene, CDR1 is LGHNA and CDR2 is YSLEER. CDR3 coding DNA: TGCGCCAGCAGCCAAGATCTACAGGTGGGCGAAAAACTGTTTTTT. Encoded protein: CASSQDLQVGEKLFF.

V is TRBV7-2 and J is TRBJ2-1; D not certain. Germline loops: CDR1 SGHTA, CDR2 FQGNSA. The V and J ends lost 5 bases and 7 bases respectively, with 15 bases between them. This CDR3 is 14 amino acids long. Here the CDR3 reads CASSPWQAKNEQFF. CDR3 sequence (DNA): TGTGCCAGCAGCCCCTGGCAGGCCAAGAATGAGCAGTTCTTC.

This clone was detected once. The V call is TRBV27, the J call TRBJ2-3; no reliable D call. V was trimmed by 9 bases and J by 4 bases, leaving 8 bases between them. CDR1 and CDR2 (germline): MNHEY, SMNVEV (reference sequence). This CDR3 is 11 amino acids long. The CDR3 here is CARRDPDTQYF. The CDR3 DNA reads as TGTGCCAGACGCGACCCAGATACGCAGTATTTT.

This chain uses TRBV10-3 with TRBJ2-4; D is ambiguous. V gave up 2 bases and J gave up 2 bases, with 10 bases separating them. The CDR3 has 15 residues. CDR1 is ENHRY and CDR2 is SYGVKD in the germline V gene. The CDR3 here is CAISEGSETKNIQYF. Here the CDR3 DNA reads TGTGCCATCAGTGAGGGATCCGAGACCAAAAACATTCAGTACTTC.

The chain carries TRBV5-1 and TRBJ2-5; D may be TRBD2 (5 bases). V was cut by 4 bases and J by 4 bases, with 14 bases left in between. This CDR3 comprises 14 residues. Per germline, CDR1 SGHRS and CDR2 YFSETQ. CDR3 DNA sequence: TGCGCCAGCAGCACCCGCCCCGAGGGAGAGACCCAGTACTTC. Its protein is CASSTRPEGETQYF.